These T cell receptor beta chains were read from a single sample in a study of blood T cell repertoires in COVID-19. Data came from immunoSEQ multiplex PCR; TCRdb stores just in-frame clones and leaves some out. This table holds approximately 250,000 clones, about 86% found once. Sample: peripheral blood. These receptors were collected from a man between 25 and 39 years old with active or convalescent COVID-19. Each CDR3 is given with its conserved first and last residue. D genes are given only for firm matches. Only some rows state a clone size, as once, few, many or a class for expanded clones.

NA	TRBV11-2	TRBD2	TRBJ2-2	TGTGCCAGCAGCGGAGCGGGGGGGCCCGGGGAGCTGTTTTTT	CASSGAGGPGELFF
few	TRBV7-9	TRBD1	TRBJ2-7	TGTGCCATCCCACACTCACAGAGGGGACAGGGTACAATCTACGAGCAGTACTTC	CAIPHSQRGQGTIYEQYF
few	TRBV3-1/TRBV3-2	TRBD1	TRBJ1-4	TGTGCCAGCAGCCTGGGGACAGGGGGCGCGGGTGAAAAACTGTTTTTT	CASSLGTGGAGEKLFF
NA	TRBV20-1	TRBD1	TRBJ1-3	TGCAGTGCTAGTAACAGGGGGGTGAACACCATATATTTT	CSASNRGVNTIYF
NA	TRBV30	NA	TRBJ1-2	TGTGCCTGGAGTGTTGATCAGGGTCGTAACTATGGCTACACCTTC	CAWSVDQGRNYGYTF
once	TRBV2	NA	TRBJ2-5	TGTGCCAGCAGCCGATTGACAGGAGCCCAAGAGACCCAGTACTTC	CASSRLTGAQETQYF
NA	TRBV18	TRBD1	TRBJ2-7	TGTGCCAGCTCACAAGGGACAGGGGGCCGCGAGCAGTACTTC	CASSQGTGGREQYF
NA	TRBV5-8	TRBD1	TRBJ2-2	TGTGCCAGCAGCAAACGACAGGGGAACACCGGGGAGCTGTTTTTT	CASSKRQGNTGELFF
NA	TRBV5-4	TRBD2	TRBJ2-2	TGTGCCAGCAGCTTAAGACTAGCGTGGAACACCGGGGAGCTGTTTTTT	CASSLRLAWNTGELFF
NA	TRBV18	NA	TRBJ1-1	TGTGCCAGCTCACAACAGGGCGACACTGAAGCTTTCTTT	CASSQQGDTEAFF